This T cell receptor beta chain was obtained from a study of blood T cell repertoires in COVID-19. About the research overall: In each case, the material was cDNA or gDNA derived from T cells, B-cell-depleted T cells, or PBMCs.

Self-reported history from a screening survey and questionnaire set each donor's cohort. The trim removed 3 bases at V and 5 bases at J, leaving 8 bases unmatched. Germline-derived CDR1 and CDR2 are MNHEY and SMNVEV (reference sequence). The CDR3 runs to 15 residues. Here immunoSEQ multiplex PCR was the method, and the copy in TCRdb shows in-frame clones only, minus some. This sample yields 150,000 to 200,000 clones, of which 84% are seen a single time; approximately 16% belongs to the top ten. The chain links TRBV27 to TRBJ1-1, with 8 bases that match TRBD1. The sequence was collected from a man in his forties or fifties who had recovered from COVID-19. Sequenced: PBMCs or T cells enriched from blood (not recorded which). This chain's CDR3 is CASSFSGGVETEAFF. The CDR3 DNA reads TGTGCCAGCAGTTTCTCAGGGGGCGTAGAAACTGAAGCTTTCTTT.